This note documents a single T cell receptor (beta chain) sequence. Graves' hyperthyroidism was deemed stable absent ophthalmopathy progression within 18 months. Uncontrolled infection, other autoimmune disease, pregnancy or lactation disqualified patients from enrolment. Thyroid ultrasound, orbital computed tomography, clinical symptoms, and serum thyroxine and TRAb underpinned diagnoses. This sample was included in a study of T cells in Graves' hyperthyroidism and ophthalmopathy. The investigators amplified TCR beta CDR3 regions from RNA transcripts. TCR CDR3 regions were first amplified by RT-PCR with HTBI primers. Via MiXCR, TCRdb re-called the multiplex PCR reads, giving one row per CDR3 protein. Of some 500,000 distinct CDR3 sequences listed, roughly an eighth are singletons. The V end lost 5 bases, the J end lost 1 base, and 15 bases lay between the germline ends. This CDR3 spans 17 amino acids. The germline V gene encodes CDR1 SEHNR and CDR2 FQNEAQ (reference sequence).

The chain has TRBV7-9 and TRBJ2-6, with D unclear. This clonotype originated in a woman aged 18-29 years with Graves' hyperthyroidism. Material for sequencing was blood. CDR3 loop: CASSEVAPQSGANVLTF. CDR3 in DNA: TGTGCCAGCAGCGAGGTGGCACCCCAATCTGGGGCCAACGTCCTGACTTTC.